Below are 25 T cell receptor beta chains sequenced from a single sample in a study of radiotherapy plus CTLA-4 blockade in lung cancer (dated by TCRdb to the late 2010s). The protocol used for the library was the immunoSEQ multiplex PCR assay. TCRdb's version of the immuneACCESS table is confined to in-frame rearrangements and falls short of the full clone set. An unresolved V gene accounts for under half of the shortfall where checked; the remainder is of unknown origin. A total of around 100,000 clones appear in this sample, over 65% of them only once. Of the sample, roughly 3.5% falls within the top ten clones. The material sequenced was peripheral blood, taken from a patient treated with radiotherapy plus ipilimumab. The receptor source for this set is a human donor with non-small cell lung cancer that progressed on radiotherapy plus ipilimumab. Some clones in this sample may be carry-over from other donors' samples.

V gene TRBV27 combines with J gene TRBJ2-3; D is undetermined. Germline-derived CDR1 and CDR2 are MNHEY and SMNVEV (reference sequence). The V gene lost 7 bases and the J gene lost 4 bases, with 12 bases spanning the gap. This CDR3 has 13 residues. The CDR3 bases are TGTGCCAGCAAGAAGATAGTAGCAGATACGCAGTATTTT. Translation: CASKKIVADTQYF.

This clone was picked up a small number of times. The chain employs TRBV28 and TRBJ2-7; TRBD2 might be the D (5 bases). The germline V gene has CDR1 MDHEN and CDR2 SYDVKM. The germline V and J ends were trimmed by 8 bases and 4 bases, with 18 bases remaining between them. The CDR3 extends over 14 amino acids. CDR3 amino acids: CASQTPFGMYEQYF. CDR3 bases: TGTGCCAGCCAAACACCGTTCGGGATGTACGAGCAGTACTTC.

The J gene is TRBJ1-4, the V gene TRBV6-6; 8 bases line up with TRBD1. The CDR3 contains 14 residues. Trimming at V came to 6 bases and at J to 6 bases, leaving 6 bases not matched to a gene. Per germline, CDR1 MNHNY and CDR2 SVGAGI (reference sequence). This chain's CDR3 is CASRRGQGDEKLFF. The CDR3, as DNA: TGTGCCAGCAGAAGAGGACAGGGTGATGAAAAACTGTTTTTT.

This clone was seen only once. This rearrangement joins TRBV4-2 to TRBJ2-1; TRBD1 is a possible D gene (6 bases). The V gene lost 4 bases and the J gene lost 8 bases, with 15 bases spanning the gap. Germline V gives CDR1 LGHNA, CDR2 YNFKEQ. CDR3 length equals 14 residues. CDR3 DNA sequence: TGTGCCAGCAGCCTAAAGACAGGAGGCGATGAGCAGTTCTTC. This translates into CASSLKTGGDEQFF.

The chain employs TRBV9 and TRBJ1-6; maybe TRBD1 (5 bases). Germline assignment: CDR1 SGDLS and CDR2 YYNGEE. This CDR3 has 16 amino acids. With 4 bases removed from V and 9 bases from J, the gap between germline ends came to 20 bases. CDR3 loop: CASSPVGGAGGSPLHF. As DNA, the CDR3 is TGTGCCAGCAGCCCAGTGGGAGGGGCCGGGGGTTCACCCCTCCACTTT.

V gene TRBV11-3 combines with J gene TRBJ2-7, with 9 bases aligning to TRBD2. Per germline, CDR1 SGHNT and CDR2 YENEEA. The CDR3 is 17 residues long. Losses at the gene ends were 1 base for V and 1 base for J; bases not matched to a gene: 8. The CDR3 region is CASSLAPLAGLSYEQYF. The CDR3 bases are TGTGCCAGCAGCTTAGCCCCCCTAGCGGGGCTTTCCTACGAGCAGTACTTC.

The chain has TRBV5-1 and TRBJ2-5; D perhaps matches TRBD1 (6 bases). Germline CDR1 reads SGHRS; CDR2 reads YFSETQ. V was shortened by 4 bases and J by 2 bases, with 18 bases between the two germline ends. The CDR3 consists of 16 residues. The CDR3 sequence: CASSTLSGALQETQYF. DNA of the CDR3: TGCGCCAGCAGCACACTCTCAGGGGCCCTGCAAGAGACCCAGTACTTC.

The J gene is TRBJ2-7, the V gene TRBV7-2, with D possibly TRBD2 on 7 matching bases. V lost 1 base and J 7 bases, leaving 23 bases between the germline ends. Per the germline V gene, CDR1 is SGHTA and CDR2 is FQGNSA. This CDR3 has 17 residues. The CDR3 is CASSLEIIRGAYREQYF. The CDR3 DNA reads TGTGCCAGCAGCTTAGAAATCATACGGGGGGCGTATCGAGAGCAGTACTTC.

The genes are TRBV7-9 and TRBJ1-4; D gene ambiguous. The CDR3 has 14 residues. Trimming left V 2 bases short and J 12 bases short, with 16 bases between. Germline loops: CDR1 SEHNR, CDR2 FQNEAQ (reference sequence). The CDR3 DNA sequence: TGTGCCAGCAGCTTACCTGACGGAGATAATGAACTGTTTTTT. Protein: CASSLPDGDNELFF.

This chain uses TRBV4-3 with TRBJ2-1; TRBD2 agrees at 7 bases. The CDR3 extends over 14 amino acids. Germline CDR1 is LGHNA and CDR2 is YSLEER. V shed 8 bases, J shed 2 bases, and the junction held 6 bases outside the gene matches. The CDR3 spells CASGGLGAYNEQFF. CDR3 nucleotide sequence: TGCGCCAGCGGCGGACTAGGGGCCTACAATGAGCAGTTCTTC.

V and J are TRBV4-3 and TRBJ2-2; 9 nucleotides line up with TRBD2. V shed 0 bases, J shed 5 bases, and the junction held 7 bases outside the gene matches. The germline V gene has CDR1 LGHNA and CDR2 YSLEER. This CDR3 contains 17 residues. CDR3 residues: CASSQDTSGGLTGELFF. Written as DNA, the CDR3 is TGCGCCAGCAGCCAAGATACCAGCGGGGGGTTAACCGGGGAGCTGTTTTTT.

This chain links TRBV6-5 with TRBJ2-1, with 7 bases identical to TRBD2. CDR1 is MNHEY, CDR2 SVGAGI, per germline. Unmatched junction bases numbered 10, after V lost 5 bases and J lost 9 bases. The CDR3 is 14 residues long. CDR3 DNA sequence: TGTGCCAGCAGTACAAATGGACTAGTAGGTGAGCAGTTCTTC. Its protein product is CASSTNGLVGEQFF.

V gene TRBV4-3 combines with J gene TRBJ2-3; D unresolved. There are 19 residues in the CDR3. Trimming shortened V by 0 bases and J by 0 bases, and 19 bases separated the two germline ends. CDR1 and CDR2 from the germline V gene are LGHNA and YSLEER. CDR3 sequence (DNA): TGCGCCAGCAGCCAAGAAAAGACCCTGCAGTATGCTAGCACAGATACGCAGTATTTT. Translation gives CASSQEKTLQYASTDTQYF.

The sample holds one count of this clone. The chain joins TRBV5-1 to TRBJ2-5; 10 bases match TRBD2. The J call may be faulty, since TRBJ2-7 better matches the DNA end. This CDR3 has 17 amino acids. Germline loops: CDR1 SGHRS, CDR2 YFSETQ. The CDR3 DNA is TGCGCCAGCAGCCCGGTTATAGCGGGGGGTTCCCCCGACGAGCAGTACTTC. Residues: CASSPVIAGGSPDEQYF.

This chain joins TRBV2 and TRBJ2-5; no reliable D call. V gave up 6 bases and J gave up 2 bases, with 4 bases separating them. This CDR3 contains 11 residues. The germline gives CDR1 SNHLY, CDR2 FYNNEI. The DNA for the CDR3 is TGTGCCAGCAGATATCAAGAGACCCAGTACTTC. Translating it yields CASRYQETQYF.

The chain carries TRBV5-6 and TRBJ1-4; 8 nucleotides align to TRBD1. Germline V lookup: CDR1 SGHDT, CDR2 YYEEEE. After removal of 2 bases from V and 8 bases from J, the junction contained 8 bases not matched to a gene. This CDR3 is 15 amino acids long. Here the CDR3 reads CASSLRQGRREKLFF. For the CDR3, the DNA is TGTGCCAGCAGCTTACGACAGGGGAGGAGGGAAAAACTGTTTTTT.

The J gene is TRBJ1-2, the V gene TRBV19, with TRBD1 identical over 8 bases. The length of the CDR3 is 14 residues. V gave up 3 bases and J gave up 4 bases; unmatched junction bases: 4. The germline V gene encodes CDR1 LNHDA and CDR2 SQIVND (reference sequence). CDR3 sequence (DNA): TGTGCCAGTAGTATTGGACAGGGACTCTATGGCTACACCTTC. Residues: CASSIGQGLYGYTF.

The rearrangement uses TRBV4-2 and TRBJ1-3; 7 nucleotides match TRBD1. This CDR3 contains 14 residues. The junction had 6 bases not matched to a gene; V was cut back by 8 bases and J by 2 bases. Germline V CDR1 and CDR2: LGHNA, YNFKEQ. Here the CDR3 reads CASVDREAGNTIYF. The CDR3 DNA reads as TGTGCCAGCGTTGACAGGGAGGCTGGAAACACCATATATTTT.

The V and J genes are TRBV5-1 and TRBJ2-3; 9 nucleotides align to TRBD2. This CDR3 is 15 amino acids long. The trim removed 4 bases at V and 2 bases at J, leaving 5 bases unmatched. The germline CDR1 and CDR2 sequences are SGHRS and YFSETQ. CDR3 in amino acids: CASSISGGNTDTQYF. In nucleotides, the CDR3 is TGCGCCAGCAGCATAAGCGGGGGGAACACAGATACGCAGTATTTT.

The chain carries TRBV9 and TRBJ2-6; D gene uncertain. Germline V CDR1 and CDR2: SGDLS, YYNGEE. V lost 0 bases and J 0 bases, leaving 10 bases between the germline ends. This CDR3 is built from 17 residues. The CDR3 loop is CASSVAAAASGANVLTF. For the CDR3, the DNA is TGTGCCAGCAGCGTAGCGGCAGCTGCCTCTGGGGCCAACGTCCTGACTTTC.

The V call is TRBV7-9, the J call TRBJ1-4, with a possible D match to TRBD1 (6 bases). The V gene's germline CDR1 is SEHNR and CDR2 FQNEAQ (reference sequence). This CDR3 region has 16 residues. V lost 5 bases to trimming and J lost 6 bases, with 19 bases between them. The CDR3 sequence is CASSPRGQWVDEKLFF. The CDR3 DNA reads TGTGCCAGCAGCCCCCGAGGACAGTGGGTAGATGAAAAACTGTTTTTT. Full variable domain (outside the CDR3, taken from reference TRBV7-9 and TRBJ1-4): DTGVSQNPRHKITKRGQNVTFRCDPISEHNRLYWYRQTLGQGPEFLTYFQNEAQLEKSRLLSDRFSAERPKGSFSTLEIQRTEQGDSAMYLCASSPRGQWVDEKLFFGSGTQLSVL.

This clone was observed a few times. The genes are TRBV6-6 and TRBJ2-3, with D unclear. This CDR3 region has 12 residues. Germline V gives CDR1 MNHNY, CDR2 SVGAGI (reference sequence). With 1 base removed from V and 4 bases from J, the gap between germline ends came to 3 bases. CDR3 loop: CASSYWADTQYF. The CDR3 DNA follows: TGTGCCAGCAGTTACTGGGCAGATACGCAGTATTTT.

The J gene is TRBJ2-5, the V gene TRBV13; TRBD2 aligns across 7 bases. V gave up 3 bases and J gave up 2 bases; unmatched junction bases: 15. The CDR3 consists of 18 residues. Germline V CDR1 and CDR2: PRHDT, FYEKMQ (reference sequence). The CDR3 loop is CASSLVASGAQLQETQYF. The CDR3 DNA sequence: TGTGCCAGCAGCTTGGTGGCCAGCGGGGCCCAACTACAAGAGACCCAGTACTTC.

The chain couples TRBV18 to TRBJ1-5; tentative D call: TRBD1 (6 bases). CDR1 is KGHSH, CDR2 LQKENI, per germline. The CDR3 length is 18 residues. Trimming pared 0 bases from V and 2 bases from J, leaving 17 bases between. The CDR3: CASSPPGKGGSGNQPQHF. The DNA for the CDR3 is TGTGCCAGCTCACCACCGGGGAAGGGGGGCAGTGGCAATCAGCCCCAGCATTTT.

The rearrangement joins TRBV18 to TRBJ1-3; D is undetermined. Trimming left V 3 bases short and J 0 bases short, with 15 bases between. Germline values: CDR1 KGHSH, CDR2 LQKENI. CDR3 size: 17 residues. CDR3 sequence reads: CASSPSAQQYSGNTIYF. The CDR3 coding sequence is TGTGCCAGCTCACCGTCCGCCCAACAGTACTCTGGAAACACCATATATTTT. Full variable domain (remainder filled in from reference TRBV18 and TRBJ1-3): NAGVMQNPRHLVRRRGQEARLRCSPMKGHSHVYWYRQLPEEGLKFMVYLQKENIIDESGMPKERFSAEFPKEGPSILRIQQVVRGDSAAYFCASSPSAQQYSGNTIYFGEGSWLTVV.